The clone carrying this T cell receptor (beta chain) was seen once. Antigen unknown. Cultured CD4+ T-cell DNA underwent Oncomine TCR Beta short-read sequencing. MiXCR, applied by TCRdb to the PCR reads, yields one record per CDR3 protein. Among about 15,000 distinct CDR3 sequences listed, around 50% were seen once. The CDR3 is 16 amino acids. Trimming stripped 7 bases from V and 8 bases from J, with 24 bases between. Per germline, CDR1 SEHNR and CDR2 FQNEAQ (reference sequence). The treatment is: approximately 9-day PBMC culture with coronavirus spike peptide pools or control peptides (ViraFEST assay). First, ViraFEST expanded antigen-specific T cells with peptide pools, and next it sequenced the TCRs. This sample was taken from a study of vaccination and CD4 T cells after COVID-19. Study details: Researchers treated control cultures with a CEFX pool, an HIV-1 Nef pool, or no peptide.

Notes on the study in general: Within the convalescent patients, spike mono-reactivity was found in 304 of 307 vaccine-specific clones.

The sequence derives from a human donor who had recovered from COVID-19. Sample: CD4+ T cells from blood, cultured in vitro, taken before SARS-CoV-2 vaccination. The chain has TRBV7-9 and TRBJ2-1; D may be TRBD1 or TRBD2 (5 bases each). CDR3 DNA sequence: TGTGCCAGCACCCTTAGTGGGGGATGGGGTCTCGATGAGCAGTTCTTC. Translated, it gives CASTLSGGWGLDEQFF.